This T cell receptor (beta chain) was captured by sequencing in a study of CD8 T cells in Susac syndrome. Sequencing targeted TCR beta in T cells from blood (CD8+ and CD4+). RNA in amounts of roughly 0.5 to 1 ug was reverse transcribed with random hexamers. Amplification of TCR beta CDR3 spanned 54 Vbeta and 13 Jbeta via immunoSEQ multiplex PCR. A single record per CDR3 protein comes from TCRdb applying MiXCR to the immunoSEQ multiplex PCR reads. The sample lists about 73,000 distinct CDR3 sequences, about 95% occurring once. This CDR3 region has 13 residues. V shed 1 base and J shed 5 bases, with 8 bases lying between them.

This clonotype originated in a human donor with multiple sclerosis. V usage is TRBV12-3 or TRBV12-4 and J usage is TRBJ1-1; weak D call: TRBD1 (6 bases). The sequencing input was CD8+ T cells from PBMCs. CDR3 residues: CASSLGRGTEAFF. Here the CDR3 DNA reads TGTGCCAGCAGTTTAGGGAGGGGGACTGAAGCTTTCTTT.